Each of the 10 T cell receptor beta chains below was sequenced from the same sample in a study of T cells after yellow fever vaccination. TCRdb processed the 5' RACE reads anew with MiXCR; each CDR3 protein has one entry. The table has roughly 120,000 distinct CDR3 sequences, 7.2% seen once. The sequences come from CD4+ T cells sorted from PBMCs, collected 45 days after the first yellow fever vaccination. The receptors derive from a man aged 18 to 29 who received the YFV17D yellow fever vaccine.

This clonotype was observed many times. CDR3 residues: CASSLARRGEETQYF. The CDR3, as DNA: TGTGCCAGCAGTTTAGCTCGGCGGGGGGAGGAGACCCAGTACTTC. This chain links TRBV12-3 or TRBV12-4 with TRBJ2-5, with TRBD2 matching over 8 bases. Unmatched junction bases numbered 5, after V lost 0 bases and J lost 5 bases. The CDR3 has 15 amino acids.

This clonotype was detected many times. This sequence joins TRBV5-8 and TRBJ2-2, with 8 bases matching TRBD1. V lost 2 bases and J lost 6; bases outside the gene matches: 6. Germline CDR1 and CDR2: SGHTS and YDEGEE. This CDR3 is 15 amino acids long. CDR3 sequence reads: CASSFRQGFPGELFF. In nucleotides, the CDR3 is TGTGCCAGCAGCTTTCGACAGGGGTTCCCCGGGGAGCTGTTTTTT.

Ten or more counts support this clonotype. The chain combines TRBV20-1 with TRBJ2-1, with D perhaps given as TRBD1 or TRBD2 (5 bases each). The CDR3 totals 14 residues. Germline CDR1 DFQATT, CDR2 SNEGSKA (reference sequence). The V end lost 5 bases, the J end lost 4 bases, and 15 bases lay between the germline ends. The CDR3 spells CSADSGTTYNEQFF. The CDR3 DNA is TGCAGTGCTGACTCCGGGACCACATACAATGAGCAGTTCTTC.

The sample holds many counts of this clonotype. The rearrangement joins TRBV3-1 to TRBJ2-1, with a possible D match to TRBD1 (6 bases). Germline values: CDR1 LGHDT, CDR2 YNNKEL (reference sequence). The V gene lost 4 bases and the J gene lost 10 bases, with 17 bases spanning the gap. The CDR3 has 14 amino acids. CDR3 in amino acids: CASSPDSRTEEQFF. The DNA of the CDR3 is TGTGCCAGCAGCCCGGACTCTAGGACAGAAGAGCAGTTCTTC.

This clonotype was seen at least ten times. This chain links TRBV5-1 with TRBJ2-5; D ambiguous. V lost 1 base to trimming and J lost 1 base, with 8 bases between them. CDR3 length: 14 residues. Looked up from germline, CDR1 is SGHRS and CDR2 is YFSETQ. DNA of the CDR3: TGCGCCAGCAGCTTGTTCGGCTCCCAAGAGACCCAGTACTTC. It codes for CASSLFGSQETQYF. The full variable domain, its missing parts supplied by reference TRBV5-1 and TRBJ2-5, is KAGVTQTPRYLIKTRGQQVTLSCSPISGHRSVSWYQQTPGQGLQFLFEYFSETQRNKGNFPGRFSGRQFSNSRSEMNVSTLELGDSALYLCASSLFGSQETQYFGPGTRLLVL.

To note about this clonotype: Possible read error: a much larger clone is one base away. The chain links TRBV7-9 to TRBJ1-1, with TRBD1 identical over 7 bases. This CDR3 has 13 amino acids. CDR1 is SEHNR, CDR2 FQNEAQ, per germline (reference sequence). The J segment lost 9 bases and the V segment lost 5 bases, leaving 9 bases of the junction unmatched. The CDR3 sequence: CASSTQGVTQAFF. In DNA form, the CDR3 reads TGTGCCAGCAGCACCCAGGGGGTGACTCAAGCTTTCTTT.

This clonotype has more than one count but fewer than ten. The genes are TRBV6-1 and TRBJ2-7, with 8 bases that match TRBD2. There are 15 residues in the CDR3. Germline loops: CDR1 MNHNS, CDR2 SASEGT. J was trimmed by 3 bases and V by 8 bases; bases with no gene match: 12. CDR3 DNA sequence: TGTGCCAGCCGGGAGGGATGGCATCACTACTACGAGCAGTACGTC. It yields the protein CASREGWHHYYEQYV.

The table lists this clonotype with many counts. The chain uses TRBV5-1 and TRBJ2-2; D gene uncertain. This CDR3 spans 16 amino acids. Germline V CDR1 and CDR2: SGHRS, YFSETQ. V lost 2 bases, J lost 2 bases, and 13 bases lay in between. The CDR3 DNA reads as TGCGCCAGCAGCTTAGGGCAGACCGTTAACACCGGGGAGCTGTTTTTT. This translates into CASSLGQTVNTGELFF.

The table lists this clonotype with many counts. The J gene is TRBJ1-1, the V gene TRBV18; D unclear. CDR1 and CDR2 from the germline V gene are KGHSH and LQKENI. V lost 4 bases to trimming and J lost 3 bases, with 9 bases between them. This CDR3 region has 13 residues. CDR3 in amino acids: CASSQGRDTEAFF. The DNA of the CDR3 is TGTGCCAGCTCACAGGGTCGGGACACTGAAGCTTTCTTT. Looking up the rest from reference TRBV18 and TRBJ1-1 gives the full variable domain: NAGVMQNPRHLVRRRGQEARLRCSPMKGHSHVYWYRQLPEEGLKFMVYLQKENIIDESGMPKERFSAEFPKEGPSILRIQQVVRGDSAAYFCASSQGRDTEAFFGQGTRLTVV.

This clonotype has ten or more counts. The chain recombines TRBV11-3 with TRBJ2-1; 10 bases align to TRBD2. Trimming at V came to 0 bases and at J to 10 bases, leaving 6 bases not matched to a gene. This CDR3 is built from 15 residues. Germline V gives CDR1 SGHNT, CDR2 YENEEA. The CDR3 bases are TGTGCCAGCAGCTTAGACCCGGTGACTAGCGGGGAGCAGTTCTTC. Protein sequence: CASSLDPVTSGEQFF.